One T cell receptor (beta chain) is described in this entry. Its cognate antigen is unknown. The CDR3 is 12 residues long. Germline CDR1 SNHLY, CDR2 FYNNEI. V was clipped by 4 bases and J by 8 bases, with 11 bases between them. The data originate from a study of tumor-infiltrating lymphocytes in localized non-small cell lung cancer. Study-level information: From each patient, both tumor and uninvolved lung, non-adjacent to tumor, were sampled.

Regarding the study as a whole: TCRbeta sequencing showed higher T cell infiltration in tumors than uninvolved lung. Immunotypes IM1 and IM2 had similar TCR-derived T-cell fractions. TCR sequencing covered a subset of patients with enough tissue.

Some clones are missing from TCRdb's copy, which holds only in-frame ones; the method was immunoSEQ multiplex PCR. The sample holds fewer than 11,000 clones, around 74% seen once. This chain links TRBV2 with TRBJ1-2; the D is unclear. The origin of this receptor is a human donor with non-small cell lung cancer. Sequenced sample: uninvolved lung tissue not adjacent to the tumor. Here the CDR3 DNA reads TGTGCCAGCAGTGCAGGTTCCGGGGGCTACACCTTC. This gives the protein CASSAGSGGYTF. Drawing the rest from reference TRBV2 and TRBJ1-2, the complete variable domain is EPEVTQTPSHQVTQMGQEVILRCVPISNHLYFYWYRQILGQKVEFLVSFYNNEISEKSEIFDDQFSVERPDGSNFTLKIRSTKLEDSAMYFCASSAGSGGYTFGSGTRLTVV.